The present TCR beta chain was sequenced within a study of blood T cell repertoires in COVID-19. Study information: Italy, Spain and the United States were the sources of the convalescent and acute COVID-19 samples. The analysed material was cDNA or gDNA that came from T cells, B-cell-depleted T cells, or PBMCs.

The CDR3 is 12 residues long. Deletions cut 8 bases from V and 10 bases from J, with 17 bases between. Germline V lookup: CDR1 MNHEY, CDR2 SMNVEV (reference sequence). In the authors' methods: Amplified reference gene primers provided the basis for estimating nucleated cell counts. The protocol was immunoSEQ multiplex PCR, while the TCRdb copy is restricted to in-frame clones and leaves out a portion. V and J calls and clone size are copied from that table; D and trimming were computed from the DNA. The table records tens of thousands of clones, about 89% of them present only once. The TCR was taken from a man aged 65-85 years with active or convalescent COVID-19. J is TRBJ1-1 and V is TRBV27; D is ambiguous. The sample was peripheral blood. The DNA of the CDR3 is TGTGCCAGCTATAGTGCCCGTAGCGGAGCTTTCTTT. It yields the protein CASYSARSGAFF.